The 20 T cell receptor beta chains reported below all come from one sample, sequenced in a study of long-term antiretroviral therapy in people with HIV. Runs used v3.0 of the immunoSEQ assay and were done at survey level. Assay used: immunoSEQ multiplex PCR; TCRdb lists only in-frame clones, some missing. The sample shows 10,000 to 11,000 clones, around 80% of them seen only once. The starting material was unsorted PBMCs, obtained 1.8 years after starting antiretroviral therapy. The receptor source for this set is a man between 35 and 55 years old with HIV.

The V gene is TRBV7-2, the J gene TRBJ1-2; D may be TRBD1 (6 bases). V was trimmed by 2 bases and J by 0 bases, leaving 13 bases between them. Per germline, CDR1 SGHTA and CDR2 FQGNSA. The CDR3 length is 16 residues. CDR3 region: CASSLIPGAANYGYTF. In nucleotides, the CDR3 is TGTGCCAGCAGCTTAATCCCGGGGGCCGCTAACTATGGCTACACCTTC.

V is TRBV4-3 and J is TRBJ2-7; D is ambiguous. Germline loops: CDR1 LGHNA, CDR2 YSLEER. CDR3 length: 15 residues. V lost 1 base and J lost 4, with 14 bases in between. CDR3: CASSQGTSKIYEQYF. The CDR3 DNA reads TGCGCCAGCAGCCAAGGCACTTCCAAAATTTACGAGCAGTACTTC.

The chain employs TRBV27 and TRBJ1-5; D is uncertain. Germline CDR1 is MNHEY and CDR2 is SMNVEV (reference sequence). The CDR3 runs to 15 residues. Trimming took off 5 bases at V and 2 bases at J, with 13 bases between the two ends. The CDR3 reads CASSPDFVGNQPQHF. The DNA for the CDR3 is TGTGCCAGCAGTCCGGACTTCGTTGGCAATCAGCCCCAGCATTTT.

This clone was found a few times. The chain is built from TRBV7-9 and TRBJ1-5; TRBD1 is a possible D gene (6 bases). V shed 1 base and J shed 6 bases, with 7 bases lying between them. The germline V gene encodes CDR1 SEHNR and CDR2 FQNEAQ (reference sequence). The CDR3 has 13 residues. This CDR3 reads CASSLEGGQPQHF. The CDR3 DNA follows: TGTGCCAGCAGCTTAGAAGGGGGTCAGCCCCAGCATTTT.

CDR3 sequence: CASSPTEQPQHF. In DNA, the CDR3 is TGTGCCAGCAGCCCGACCGAGCAGCCCCAGCATTTT. The V gene is TRBV28, the J gene TRBJ1-5; D is ambiguous. The germline gives CDR1 MDHEN, CDR2 SYDVKM. Trimming took 6 bases from V and 7 from J, leaving 10 bases between them. The CDR3 spans 12 residues. Together with reference TRBV28 and TRBJ1-5, the CDR3 gives the full variable domain: DVKVTQSSRYLVKRTGEKVFLECVQDMDHENMFWYRQDPGLGLRLIYFSYDVKMKEKGDIPEGYSVSREKKERFSLILESASTNQTSMYLCASSPTEQPQHFGDGTRLSIL.

This clone appeared a few times. V and J are TRBV29-1 and TRBJ2-2; 7 bases map to TRBD1. Looked up from germline, CDR1 is SQVTM and CDR2 is ANQGSEA. The CDR3 contains 13 residues. V lost 6 bases to trimming and J lost 0 bases; unmatched junction nucleotides: 1. This CDR3 reads CSVDRANTGELFF. In DNA, the CDR3 is TGCAGCGTCGACAGGGCGAACACCGGGGAGCTGTTTTTT.

The rearrangement uses TRBV30 and TRBJ2-2; D ambiguous. Germline V gene data show CDR1 as GTSNPN and CDR2 as SVGIG (reference sequence). The V and J ends lost 5 bases and 3 bases respectively, with 4 bases between them. The CDR3 extends over 11 amino acids. For the CDR3, the DNA is TGTGCCTGGGACCACACCGGGGAGCTGTTTTTT. Amino acid sequence: CAWDHTGELFF.

In this sample, this clone turned up a few times. The chain couples TRBV29-1 to TRBJ1-5, with D hard to call. Germline CDR1 is SQVTM and CDR2 is ANQGSEA. Trimming pared 6 bases from V and 0 bases from J, leaving 6 bases between. The CDR3 runs 12 residues. The CDR3 DNA follows: TGCAGCGTGGCGAATAGCAATCAGCCCCAGCATTTT. It yields the protein CSVANSNQPQHF. The whole variable domain, filled in from reference TRBV29-1 and TRBJ1-5, reads SAVISQKPSRDICQRGTSLTIQCQVDSQVTMMFWYRQQPGQSLTLIATANQGSEATYESGFVIDKFPISRPNLTFSTLTVSNMSPEDSSIYLCSVANSNQPQHFGDGTRLSIL.

V and J are TRBV18 and TRBJ1-2; possibly TRBD1 for D (5 bases). The length of the CDR3 is 14 residues. From germline, CDR1 is KGHSH and CDR2 LQKENI. V was trimmed by 3 bases and J by 5 bases, leaving 13 bases between them. The CDR3 region has the DNA TGTGCCAGCTCACCGGGCCAGGGTATATATGGCTACACCTTC. Protein: CASSPGQGIYGYTF.

The chain couples TRBV28 to TRBJ2-7; tentatively, D is TRBD1 (6 bases). There are 13 residues in the CDR3. V lost 6 bases to trimming and J lost 3 bases, with 12 bases between them. Germline V CDR1 and CDR2: MDHEN, SYDVKM. The CDR3 loop is CASSPGQIYEQYF. In DNA form, the CDR3 reads TGTGCCAGCAGCCCCGGACAGATCTACGAGCAGTACTTC.

The chain recombines TRBV7-9 with TRBJ1-5, with D maybe TRBD1 (5 bases). The V end lost 2 bases, the J end lost 2 bases, and 7 bases lay between the germline ends. CDR1 and CDR2 (germline): SEHNR, FQNEAQ (reference sequence). The CDR3 loop spans 14 amino acids. This chain's CDR3 is CASSLPGGNQPQHF. The CDR3 nucleotides are TGTGCCAGCAGCTTACCGGGGGGCAATCAGCCCCAGCATTTT.

This chain links TRBV7-8 with TRBJ1-2; 8 bases fit TRBD1. Looked up from germline, CDR1 is SGHVS and CDR2 is FQNEAQ. Trimming took 4 bases from V and 5 from J; bases not matched to a gene: 6. The CDR3 is made up of 14 amino acids. In nucleotides, the CDR3 is TGTGCCAGCAGCTCTGACAGGGGAAAATATGGCTACACCTTC. It codes for CASSSDRGKYGYTF.

This chain uses TRBV5-1 with TRBJ1-1, with D perhaps matching TRBD1 (6 bases). The germline CDR1 and CDR2 sequences are SGHRS and YFSETQ. This CDR3 contains 14 residues. Between the trimmed V and J ends, which lost 4 bases and 0 bases, there was a span of 10 bases. The CDR3 coding sequence is TGCGCCAGCAGCCTTCAGGGGATGAACACTGAAGCTTTCTTT. Encoded protein: CASSLQGMNTEAFF.

The rearrangement links TRBV28 to TRBJ1-5; tentatively, D is TRBD1 (5 bases). The germline V and J ends were trimmed by 7 bases and 4 bases, with 14 bases remaining between them. Germline CDR1 MDHEN, CDR2 SYDVKM. This CDR3 is 14 amino acids long. CDR3 sequence (DNA): TGTGCCAGCAAAGGGACCGCATTAAATCAGCCCCAGCATTTT. Its translation: CASKGTALNQPQHF.

The CDR3 protein is CASSRTGNSNQPQHF. Written as DNA, the CDR3 is TGTGCCAGCAGCCGGACAGGAAATAGCAATCAGCCCCAGCATTTT. The chain combines TRBV7-2 with TRBJ1-5, with TRBD1 identical over 7 bases. The CDR3 has 15 residues. Trimming removed 5 bases from V and 0 bases from J; junction bases left unmatched: 4. The germline gives CDR1 SGHTA, CDR2 FQGNSA.

This clone has just a few counts. The genes are TRBV28 and TRBJ2-7; 7 bases align to TRBD2. The CDR3 loop spans 14 amino acids. Germline assignment: CDR1 MDHEN and CDR2 SYDVKM. After removal of 6 bases from V and 6 bases from J, the junction contained 11 bases not matched to a gene. Written as DNA, the CDR3 is TGTGCCAGCAGGGATCGGACTAGTACGGGCGAGCAGTACTTC. Protein: CASRDRTSTGEQYF.

The chain carries TRBV11-2 and TRBJ1-5; tentative D call: TRBD1 (5 bases). With 5 bases removed from V and 6 bases from J, the gap between germline ends came to 14 bases. CDR3 length: 14 residues. Germline V gives CDR1 SGHAT, CDR2 FQNNGV. For the CDR3, the DNA is TGTGCCAGCAGCCGGCTGACAGAAGGTCAGCCCCAGCATTTT. Amino acids: CASSRLTEGQPQHF.

The CDR3 DNA is TGCGCCAGCAGCCCGAACGACAGGATAAACACCGGGGAGCTGTTTTTT. It translates to CASSPNDRINTGELFF. V and J are TRBV4-3 and TRBJ2-2; a weak D match, TRBD1 (6 bases). CDR1 is LGHNA and CDR2 is YSLEER in the germline V gene. The CDR3 runs 16 residues. The V and J ends lost 4 bases and 2 bases respectively, with 14 bases between them.

V gene TRBV7-9 combines with J gene TRBJ1-4; TRBD1 aligns across 7 bases. The CDR3 has 16 residues. Germline V gene lookup returns CDR1 SEHNR and CDR2 FQNEAQ (reference sequence). V was pared by 5 bases and J by 7 bases, with 13 bases of the junction left unmatched. This chain's CDR3 is CASSILRGQLSEKLFF. CDR3 in DNA: TGTGCCAGCAGCATCCTACGGGGACAGTTGAGTGAAAAACTGTTTTTT.

This clone was seen a few times. V usage is TRBV5-1 and J usage is TRBJ1-2, with D perhaps matching TRBD1 (6 bases). CDR1 SGHRS and CDR2 YFSETQ come from the germline V gene. CDR3 size: 16 residues. The germline V and J ends were trimmed by 5 bases and 4 bases, with 21 bases remaining between them. The CDR3 region is CASRVSIGGSSYGYTF. The CDR3 DNA reads as TGCGCCAGCAGAGTCAGCATAGGGGGATCTAGCTATGGCTACACCTTC.